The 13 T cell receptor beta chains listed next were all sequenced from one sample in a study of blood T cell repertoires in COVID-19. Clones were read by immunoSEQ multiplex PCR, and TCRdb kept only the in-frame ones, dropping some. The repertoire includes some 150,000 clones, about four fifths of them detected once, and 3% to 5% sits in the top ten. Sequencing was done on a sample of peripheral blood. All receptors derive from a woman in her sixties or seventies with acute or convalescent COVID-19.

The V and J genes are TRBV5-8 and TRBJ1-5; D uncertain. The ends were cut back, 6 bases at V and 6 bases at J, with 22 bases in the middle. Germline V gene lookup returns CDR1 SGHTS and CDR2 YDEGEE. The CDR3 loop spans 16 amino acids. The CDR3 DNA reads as TGTGCCAGCAACGATGCGTCAGGTCGTTTAAGTCAGCCCCAGCATTTT. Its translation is CASNDASGRLSQPQHF.

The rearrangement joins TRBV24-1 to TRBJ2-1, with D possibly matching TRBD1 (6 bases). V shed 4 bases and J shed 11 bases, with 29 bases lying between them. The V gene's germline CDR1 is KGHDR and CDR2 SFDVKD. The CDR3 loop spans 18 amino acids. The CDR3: CATSEEDRFHSLPPKQFF. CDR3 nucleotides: TGTGCCACCAGTGAGGAGGACAGATTCCACTCTCTGCCTCCAAAGCAGTTCTTC.

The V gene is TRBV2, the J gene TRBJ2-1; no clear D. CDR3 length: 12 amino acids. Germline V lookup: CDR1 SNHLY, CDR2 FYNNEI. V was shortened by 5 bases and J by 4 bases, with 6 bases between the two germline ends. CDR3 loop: CASSPRYNEQFF. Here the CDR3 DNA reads TGTGCCAGCAGTCCCCGTTACAATGAGCAGTTCTTC.

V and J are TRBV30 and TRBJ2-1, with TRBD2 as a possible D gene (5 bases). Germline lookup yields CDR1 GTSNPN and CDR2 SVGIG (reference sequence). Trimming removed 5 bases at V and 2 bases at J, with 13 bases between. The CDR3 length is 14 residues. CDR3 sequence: CAWAGSGPYNEQFF. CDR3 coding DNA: TGTGCCTGGGCTGGAAGCGGACCCTACAATGAGCAGTTCTTC.

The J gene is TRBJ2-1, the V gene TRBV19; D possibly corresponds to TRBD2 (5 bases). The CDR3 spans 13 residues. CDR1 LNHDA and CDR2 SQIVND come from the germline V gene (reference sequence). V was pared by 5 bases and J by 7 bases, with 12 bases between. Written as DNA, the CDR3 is TGTGCCAGTAGTGGACTTTTGGGGAATGAGCAGTTCTTC. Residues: CASSGLLGNEQFF.

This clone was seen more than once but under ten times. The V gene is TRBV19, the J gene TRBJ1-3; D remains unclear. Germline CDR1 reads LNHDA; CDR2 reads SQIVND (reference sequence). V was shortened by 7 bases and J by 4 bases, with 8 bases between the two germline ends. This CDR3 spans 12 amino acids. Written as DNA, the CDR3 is TGTGCCAGTAACATCGGGGGAAACACCATATATTTT. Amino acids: CASNIGGNTIYF. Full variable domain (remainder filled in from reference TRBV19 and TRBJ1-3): DGGITQSPKYLFRKEGQNVTLSCEQNLNHDAMYWYRQDPGQGLRLIYYSQIVNDFQKGDIAEGYSVSREKKESFPLTVTSAQKNPTAFYLCASNIGGNTIYFGEGSWLTVV.

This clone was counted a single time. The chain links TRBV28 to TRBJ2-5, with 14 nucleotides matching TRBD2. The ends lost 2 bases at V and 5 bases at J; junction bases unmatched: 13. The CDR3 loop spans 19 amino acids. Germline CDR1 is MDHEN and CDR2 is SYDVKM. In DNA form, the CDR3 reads TGTGCCAGCAGTTTAGGTGCATTGGGACTAGCGGGAGTGAGGGAGACCCAGTACTTC. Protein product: CASSLGALGLAGVRETQYF. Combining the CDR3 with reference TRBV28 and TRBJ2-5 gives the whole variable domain DVKVTQSSRYLVKRTGEKVFLECVQDMDHENMFWYRQDPGLGLRLIYFSYDVKMKEKGDIPEGYSVSREKKERFSLILESASTNQTSMYLCASSLGALGLAGVRETQYFGPGTRLLVL.

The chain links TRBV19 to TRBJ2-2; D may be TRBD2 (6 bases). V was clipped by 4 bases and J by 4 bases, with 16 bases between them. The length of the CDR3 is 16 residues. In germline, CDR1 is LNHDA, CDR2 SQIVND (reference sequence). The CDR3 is CASSKFGLRGTGELFF. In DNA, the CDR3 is TGTGCCAGTAGTAAATTCGGGTTGCGGGGCACCGGGGAGCTGTTTTTT. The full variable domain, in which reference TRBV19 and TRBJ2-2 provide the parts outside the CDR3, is DGGITQSPKYLFRKEGQNVTLSCEQNLNHDAMYWYRQDPGQGLRLIYYSQIVNDFQKGDIAEGYSVSREKKESFPLTVTSAQKNPTAFYLCASSKFGLRGTGELFFGEGSRLTVL.

The CDR3 loop is CASSNRQGFGTEAFF. In DNA, the CDR3 is TGTGCCAGCAGCAATAGACAGGGTTTCGGCACTGAAGCTTTCTTT. The J gene is TRBJ1-1, the V gene TRBV28; 7 bases align to TRBD1. The V segment lost 6 bases and the J segment 4 bases; nucleotides outside the gene matches: 11. Germline V gene lookup returns CDR1 MDHEN and CDR2 SYDVKM. CDR3 length: 15 residues.

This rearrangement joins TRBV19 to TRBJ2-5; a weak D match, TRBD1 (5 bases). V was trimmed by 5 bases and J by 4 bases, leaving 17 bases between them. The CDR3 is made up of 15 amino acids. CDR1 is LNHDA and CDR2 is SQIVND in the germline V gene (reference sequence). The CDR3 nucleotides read TGTGCCAGTAGTCTGAACAGGCCGGGTCGAGAGACCCAGTACTTC. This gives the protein CASSLNRPGRETQYF.

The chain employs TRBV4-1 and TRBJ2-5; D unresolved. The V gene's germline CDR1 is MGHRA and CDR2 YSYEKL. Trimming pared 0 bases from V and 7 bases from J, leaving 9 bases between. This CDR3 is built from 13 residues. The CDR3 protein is CASSQEGVRTQYF. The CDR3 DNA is TGCGCCAGCAGCCAAGAAGGAGTTAGGACCCAGTACTTC.

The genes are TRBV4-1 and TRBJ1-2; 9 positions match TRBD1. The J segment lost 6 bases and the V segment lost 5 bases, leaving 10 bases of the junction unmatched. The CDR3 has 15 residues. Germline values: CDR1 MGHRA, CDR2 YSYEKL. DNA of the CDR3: TGCGCCAGCAGCAGAATCTCAGACAGGGGGAATGGCTACACCTTC. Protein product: CASSRISDRGNGYTF.

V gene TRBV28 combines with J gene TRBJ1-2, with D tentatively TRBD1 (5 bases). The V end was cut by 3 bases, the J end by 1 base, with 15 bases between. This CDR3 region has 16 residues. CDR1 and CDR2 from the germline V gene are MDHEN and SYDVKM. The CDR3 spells CASSFSPSTVNYGYTF. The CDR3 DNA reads TGTGCCAGCAGTTTCAGCCCATCGACAGTTAACTATGGCTACACCTTC.